One and the same sample provided the 15 T cell receptor beta chains below, sequenced in a study of blood T cell repertoires in COVID-19. Using immunoSEQ multiplex PCR, the repertoire was profiled, and TCRdb retains in-frame clones only, with some absent. This sample has about 40,000 clones, with approximately 80% found just once. The sample was peripheral blood. These TCRs come from a human donor in a cohort sampled during active or convalescent COVID-19. The donor label of this sample is uncertain.

The chain carries TRBV19 and TRBJ1-6; a possible D gene is TRBD1 (6 bases). The V end lost 9 bases, the J end lost 6 bases, and 12 bases lay between the germline ends. The CDR3 consists of 13 residues. Germline V gives CDR1 LNHDA, CDR2 SQIVND (reference sequence). This chain's CDR3 is CASRDKLNSPLHF. The CDR3 DNA reads TGTGCCAGCCGGGACAAGCTTAATTCACCCCTCCACTTT.

The chain couples TRBV4-2 to TRBJ2-3; 9 bases are a match to TRBD2. V was clipped by 2 bases and J by 3 bases; unmatched bases: 9. Germline CDR1 reads LGHNA; CDR2 reads YNFKEQ. This CDR3 region has 17 residues. CDR3 loop: CASSQFGSSGKTDTQYF. CDR3 bases: TGTGCCAGCAGCCAATTCGGGTCTAGCGGGAAAACAGATACGCAGTATTTT.

The CDR3 spells CASSLVGGLAKEQYF. CDR3 sequence (DNA): TGTGCCAGCAGTTTAGTGGGGGGACTAGCGAAGGAGCAGTACTTC. This sequence joins TRBV27 and TRBJ2-7, with TRBD2 matching over 10 bases. CDR1 is MNHEY, CDR2 SMNVEV, per germline (reference sequence). The CDR3 spans 15 residues. V was clipped by 2 bases and J by 7 bases; unmatched bases: 8.

The chain carries TRBV30 and TRBJ1-2; a possible D gene is TRBD1 (5 bases). The CDR3 contains 13 residues. The germline V gene has CDR1 GTSNPN and CDR2 SVGIG (reference sequence). Trimming left V 1 base short and J 5 bases short, with 11 bases between. The CDR3 DNA reads TGTGCCTGGAGTGAGGACACACCGTATGGCTACACCTTC. It yields the protein CAWSEDTPYGYTF.

This clone was detected once. The rearrangement uses TRBV3-1 (or the pseudogene TRBV3-2) and TRBJ2-1; D is possibly TRBD1 (5 bases). V lost 5 bases and J 8 bases, leaving 16 bases between the germline ends. The CDR3 consists of 14 residues. The germline V gene encodes CDR1 LGHDT and CDR2 YNNKEL (reference sequence). The CDR3 spells CASSSRVKRDEQFF. The CDR3 DNA is TGTGCCAGCAGCTCCAGGGTGAAAAGGGATGAGCAGTTCTTC.

The chain has TRBV6-1 and TRBJ1-3; D call uncertain. Germline assignment: CDR1 MNHNS and CDR2 SASEGT. V was trimmed by 2 bases and J by 0 bases, leaving 5 bases between them. The CDR3 has 14 residues. CDR3 amino acids: CASSEQVSGNTIYF. DNA of the CDR3: TGTGCCAGCAGTGAACAGGTCTCTGGAAACACCATATATTTT.

The chain is built from TRBV19 and TRBJ2-3, with D maybe TRBD2 (6 bases). Germline lookup yields CDR1 LNHDA and CDR2 SQIVND (reference sequence). The CDR3 has 14 amino acids. V shed 6 bases and J shed 1 base, with 11 bases lying between them. The chain's CDR3 is CASRDYRGTDTQYF. CDR3 bases: TGTGCCAGTAGGGACTACCGAGGCACAGATACGCAGTATTTT.

The chain combines TRBV28 with TRBJ2-7, with a possible D match to TRBD2 (7 bases). Trimming took off 11 bases at V and 6 bases at J, with 23 bases between the two ends. The CDR3 spans 14 residues. CDR1 and CDR2 from the germline V gene are MDHEN and SYDVKM. CDR3 sequence reads: CAASVGGRWGEQYF. The CDR3 DNA sequence: TGTGCCGCATCGGTGGGGGGGCGCTGGGGCGAGCAGTACTTC.

The chain couples TRBV5-6 to TRBJ2-1; 8 nucleotides line up with TRBD2. CDR3 length equals 16 residues. CDR1 and CDR2 (germline): SGHDT, YYEEEE. The trim removed 1 base at V and 2 bases at J, leaving 5 bases unmatched. The CDR3 reads CASSLTSGYPYNEQFF. CDR3 DNA: TGTGCCAGCAGCTTGACTAGCGGATATCCCTACAATGAGCAGTTCTTC.

V is TRBV2 and J is TRBJ2-7; tentatively, D is TRBD1 (5 bases). Trimming shortened V by 5 bases and J by 2 bases, and 10 bases separated the two germline ends. Germline assignment: CDR1 SNHLY and CDR2 FYNNEI. CDR3 length: 13 amino acids. CDR3 amino acids: CASSIGRAYEQYF. The DNA of the CDR3 is TGTGCCAGCAGTATAGGCAGGGCCTACGAGCAGTACTTC.

For the CDR3, the DNA is TGTGCCAGCAGTAGACGGAGCTCTGGGGCCAACGTCCTGACTTTC. The encoded protein is CASSRRSSGANVLTF. The genes are TRBV2 and TRBJ2-6; D gene ambiguous. Trimming took off 5 bases at V and 0 bases at J, with 8 bases between the two ends. The CDR3 sequence is 15 residues long. Germline V gene data show CDR1 as SNHLY and CDR2 as FYNNEI.

This rearrangement joins TRBV28 to TRBJ2-5, with D perhaps matching TRBD1 (7 bases). V was pared by 4 bases and J by 0 bases, with 24 bases between. The CDR3 totals 19 residues. The V gene's germline CDR1 is MDHEN and CDR2 SYDVKM. In DNA, the CDR3 is TGTGCCAGCAGTTCGTCCATTTTGCGGGACAGCTGGTACCAAGAGACCCAGTACTTC. Protein: CASSSSILRDSWYQETQYF.

This chain connects TRBV11-2 to TRBJ2-7; unclear D gene. The CDR3 is 13 residues long. CDR1 and CDR2 from the germline V gene are SGHAT and FQNNGV. The V end lost 1 base, the J end lost 4 bases, and 8 bases lay between the germline ends. The CDR3 region has the DNA TGTGCCAGCAGCTTAGCCACACAGTACGAGCAGTACTTC. Translating it yields CASSLATQYEQYF.

The rearrangement uses TRBV7-9 and TRBJ2-5; D is unresolved. The germline V gene has CDR1 SEHNR and CDR2 FQNEAQ (reference sequence). The V end was cut by 7 bases, the J end by 0 bases, with 6 bases between. There are 12 residues in the CDR3. The CDR3 sequence: CASNQYQETQYF. CDR3 nucleotide sequence: TGTGCCAGCAACCAGTACCAAGAGACCCAGTACTTC.

The chain joins TRBV4-1 to TRBJ1-3; D gene unclear. In germline, CDR1 is MGHRA, CDR2 YSYEKL. Trimming took off 1 base at V and 0 bases at J, with 10 bases between the two ends. The CDR3 length is 16 residues. The CDR3 loop is CASSQGYLYSGNTIYF. CDR3 nucleotide sequence: TGCGCCAGCAGCCAAGGGTACCTCTACTCTGGAAACACCATATATTTT.